The 13 T cell receptor beta chains listed next were all sequenced from one sample in a study of CD8 T cells in Susac syndrome. The RNA input was about 0.45 to 1 ug, and it was reverse transcribed with random hexamers. Each CDR3 protein is one row after TCRdb ran MiXCR on the immunoSEQ multiplex PCR reads. The sample yields fewer than 200,000 distinct CDR3 sequences, 80% to 95% seen once. The sequencing input was CD4+ T cells from PBMCs. The receptor source for this set is a human donor in good health.

This clonotype was observed a few times. The rearrangement joins TRBV29-1 to TRBJ1-5; TRBD1 is a possible D gene (5 bases). Germline values: CDR1 SQVTM, CDR2 ANQGSEA. There are 12 residues in the CDR3. Trimming removed 7 bases from V and 3 bases from J, with 10 bases in between. CDR3 loop: CSAGIYNQPQHF. The CDR3 DNA reads as TGCAGCGCAGGGATCTACAATCAGCCCCAGCATTTT.

The chain joins TRBV2 to TRBJ1-2; a weak D match, TRBD1 (6 bases). V was cut by 4 bases and J by 7 bases, with 16 bases left in between. The CDR3 length is 14 residues. Looked up from germline, CDR1 is SNHLY and CDR2 is FYNNEI. The CDR3 region is CASSGDLGAGGYTF. The DNA of the CDR3 is TGTGCCAGCAGTGGGGACTTGGGGGCGGGTGGCTACACCTTC.

This chain uses TRBV6-6 with TRBJ1-3; D might be TRBD1 (5 bases). This CDR3 is built from 15 residues. V was cut by 2 bases and J by 2 bases, with 10 bases left in between. Germline CDR1 reads MNHNY; CDR2 reads SVGAGI (reference sequence). The chain's CDR3 is CASSYGGLAGNTIYF. In nucleotides, the CDR3 is TGTGCCAGCAGTTACGGGGGGTTAGCTGGAAACACCATATATTTT.

The V and J genes are TRBV7-2 and TRBJ1-1; D gene unclear. Germline V lookup: CDR1 SGHTA, CDR2 FQGNSA. The CDR3 consists of 14 residues. Trimming stripped 4 bases from V and 4 bases from J, with 13 bases between. The CDR3: CASSSGGSGTEAFF. The DNA for the CDR3 is TGTGCCAGCAGCTCCGGCGGATCAGGCACTGAAGCTTTCTTT.

The chain is built from TRBV5-1 and TRBJ2-1, with 7 nucleotides matching TRBD1. CDR1 is SGHRS, CDR2 YFSETQ, per germline. V lost 0 bases and J lost 9; bases outside the gene matches: 9. This CDR3 spans 15 amino acids. Here the CDR3 reads CASSLAQGVAGEQFF. The CDR3 DNA follows: TGCGCCAGCAGCTTGGCGCAGGGGGTTGCGGGTGAGCAGTTCTTC.

The genes are TRBV29-1 and TRBJ2-2, with TRBD1 identical over 10 bases. The CDR3 sequence is 15 residues long. V gave up 7 bases and J gave up 9 bases; unmatched junction bases: 14. The germline V gene has CDR1 SQVTM and CDR2 ANQGSEA. In DNA form, the CDR3 reads TGCAGCGGATCATTTGGACAGGGGGTAGTCCGGGAGCTGTTTTTT. Its protein is CSGSFGQGVVRELFF.

This rearrangement joins TRBV19 to TRBJ1-2; TRBD1 is a possible D gene (6 bases). There are 13 residues in the CDR3. V lost 7 bases, J lost 6 bases, and 15 bases lay in between. CDR1 and CDR2 from the germline V gene are LNHDA and SQIVND (reference sequence). CDR3 DNA sequence: TGTGCCAGTAAGAAGGGGGATCGGGATGGCTACACCTTC. Its protein is CASKKGDRDGYTF.

V usage is TRBV7-2 and J usage is TRBJ2-5; tentatively, D is TRBD2 (5 bases). Germline V gene data show CDR1 as SGHTA and CDR2 as FQGNSA. The CDR3 is 11 amino acids. The V gene lost 6 bases and the J gene lost 9 bases, with 11 bases spanning the gap. CDR3 amino acids: CASSQGLAQYF. CDR3 sequence (DNA): TGTGCCAGCAGTCAAGGACTGGCCCAGTACTTC. The complete variable domain, with remaining parts taken from reference TRBV7-2 and TRBJ2-5, reads GAGVSQSPSNKVTEKGKDVELRCDPISGHTALYWYRQSLGQGLEFLIYFQGNSAPDKSGLPSDRFSAERTGGSVSTLTIQRTQQEDSAVYLCASSQGLAQYFGPGTRLLVL.

This chain links TRBV14 with TRBJ2-7; D might be TRBD1 (6 bases). V lost 4 bases and J 3 bases, leaving 13 bases between the germline ends. The CDR3 runs 14 residues. Germline loops: CDR1 SGHDN, CDR2 FVKESK. The CDR3 here is CASSLPGQFYEQYV. Here the CDR3 DNA reads TGTGCCAGCAGCCTCCCGGGACAATTCTACGAGCAGTACGTC.

This chain links TRBV6-4 with TRBJ1-1; 9 bases fit TRBD1. V shed 6 bases and J 10 bases; nucleotides not matched to a gene: 9. This CDR3 contains 13 residues. CDR1 and CDR2 (germline): MRHNA, SNTAGT. CDR3 sequence (DNA): TGTGCCAGCAGGGCCGGGACAGGGTTACGAGCTTTCTTT. Its translation is CASRAGTGLRAFF.

The chain has TRBV6-4 and TRBJ2-3, with 10 bases that match TRBD2. This CDR3 region has 16 residues. Germline trimming cut 2 bases from V and 3 bases from J; bases unmatched to any gene: 5. Germline CDR1 MRHNA, CDR2 SNTAGT. The CDR3 DNA reads as TGTGCCAGCAGTGACACGGGACTAGCGCAAACAGATACGCAGTATTTT. It codes for CASSDTGLAQTDTQYF.

The chain uses TRBV20-1 and TRBJ1-1, with 9 nucleotides matching TRBD1. Germline CDR1 and CDR2: DFQATT and SNEGSKA (reference sequence). The J segment lost 11 bases and the V segment lost 2 bases, leaving 12 bases of the junction unmatched. CDR3 length equals 14 residues. The CDR3: CSARPFTGGLGAFF. In nucleotides, the CDR3 is TGCAGTGCTAGACCTTTTACAGGGGGCCTGGGGGCTTTCTTT.

The J gene is TRBJ1-2, the V gene TRBV10-3; D unclear. This CDR3 region has 12 residues. V lost 6 bases, J lost 8 bases, and 13 bases lay in between. CDR1 and CDR2 (germline): ENHRY, SYGVKD. CDR3 DNA: TGTGCCATCAGCCCATATGGGTCCGGCTACACCTTC. Protein: CAISPYGSGYTF.